The 4 T cell receptor beta chains reported below all come from one sample, sequenced in a study of vaccination effects on CD4 cells after COVID-19. The ViraFEST assay expanded antigen-specific CD4+ T cells with viral peptide pools before sequencing. It was after around 10 days of culture that CD4+ T cells were isolated. BNT162b2 vaccine or mRNA-1273 vaccine was given to participants in two doses. Method: immunoSEQ multiplex PCR; TCRdb's copy keeps in-frame clones and lacks some. Here the sample spans 9,500 to 15,000 clones, roughly 70% being singletons. These receptors are not linked to any known antigen. The material sequenced was CD4+ T cells from PBMCs cultured with SARS-CoV-2 spike peptides, taken after COVID-19 vaccination. The origin of the receptors is a human donor who received a COVID-19 vaccine.

This clone was counted only a few times. The chain employs TRBV9 and TRBJ1-1; D perhaps matches TRBD1 (5 bases). Germline CDR1 and CDR2: SGDLS and YYNGEE. This CDR3 region has 13 residues. V lost 4 bases and J lost 4, with 11 bases in between. The CDR3 reads CASSWGDGTEAFF. CDR3 DNA: TGTGCCAGCAGCTGGGGGGACGGCACTGAAGCTTTCTTT.

V and J are TRBV28 and TRBJ2-5, with D perhaps matching TRBD1 or TRBD2 (5 bases each). This CDR3 contains 14 residues. V was pared by 6 bases and J by 13 bases, with 24 bases between. Germline loops: CDR1 MDHEN, CDR2 SYDVKM. CDR3: CASSSTWTGTQPYF. The DNA of the CDR3 is TGTGCCAGCAGCTCCACATGGACGGGGACCCAGCCGTACTTC.

The chain is built from TRBV2 and TRBJ1-1; TRBD1 agrees at 7 bases. This CDR3 has 14 amino acids. With V trimmed by 3 bases and J by 5 bases, 6 bases remained unmatched. Germline CDR1 SNHLY, CDR2 FYNNEI. CDR3 in DNA: TGTGCCAGCAGTGAGCAGGGGGGGCGAACTGAAGCTTTCTTT. Its protein product is CASSEQGGRTEAFF.

The J gene is TRBJ2-1, the V gene TRBV3-1 (or the pseudogene TRBV3-2); 14 nucleotides agree with TRBD2. This CDR3 comprises 14 residues. Germline V CDR1 and CDR2: LGHDT, YNNKEL (reference sequence). After removal of 7 bases from V and 9 bases from J, the junction contained 5 bases not matched to a gene. Here the CDR3 DNA reads TGTGCCAGCACCCGACTAGCGGGAGGGGGTGAGCAGTTCTTC. Its translation is CASTRLAGGGEQFF.